These T cell receptor beta chains were read from a single sample in a study of metastatic and nonmetastatic thyroid tumors. TCRdb re-called clones from the PCR reads using MiXCR. The data show fewer than 55,000 clones, with approximately 15% seen just once and about 20% held by the top ten. Sequencing used blood. These TCRs come from a female donor with papillary thyroid cancer or a benign thyroid nodule (not recorded which). Some clones in this sample may be carry-over from other donors' samples. Each CDR3 is given without its conserved first and last residue. D genes are given only for firm matches.

TRBD2 TRBV20-1 SARLAGVSEQY
TRBD1 TRBV6-5 ASSYSLHGTGESLYGYT
- TRBV4-1 ASSQSAPQATLNYGYT
- TRBV29-1 SVTVDRIYEQY
- TRBV6-2/TRBV6-3 ASGKTGTGNTGELF
- TRBV24-1 ATSDRFGSYT
- TRBV12-3/TRBV12-4 ASSPQGTEAF
- TRBV20-1 SASGQMNTEAF
- TRBV10-3 AISEEGQINEKLF
- TRBV11-1 ASSSSAERLTDTQY
TRBD2 TRBV10-3 ASGRTSVGTDTQY
TRBD1 TRBV5-1 ASSLEGTGHRGYT
TRBD2 TRBV20-1 SAQTSGRGEQF
- TRBV19 ARSIGIGNEQF
- TRBV30 AWTQSSGDTGYT
- TRBV5-1 ASSLGGRQGSPLH
- TRBV30 AWRAGGSINQPQH
- TRBV11-2 ASSLGSVFEQF
- TRBV6-1 ASYRGTLSTEAF
- TRBV11-3 ASSVSGSYEQY
- TRBV5-1 ASSLTGSNQPQH
TRBD2 TRBV6-2/TRBV6-3 ASSYRRESGEQF
- TRBV30 AWRPGTNTGELF
TRBD1 TRBV12-3/TRBV12-4 ASSRQGSGYGYT
- TRBV18 ASSPPNGGLVLRETQY
- TRBV3-1 ASSQARWGYT
TRBD2 TRBV19 ASSTSTSGGSTGELF
- TRBV12-3/TRBV12-4 ASSFSEEDTYEQY
TRBD1 TRBV5-4 ASSLRGQVHSGANVLT
- TRBV29-1 SVQPRSGTVETQY
- TRBV6-5 ASSYSAGEDGYT
- TRBV10-3 AISESNGMGADTQY
TRBD1 TRBV29-1 SVGTGVNEQF
TRBD2 TRBV6-1 ASGGRAGTSGRDEQY
- TRBV9 ASSVRDRATGELF
- TRBV11-3 ASGNDRGEQY
TRBD2 TRBV3-1 ASSRTSGHTDTQY
- TRBV6-1 ASSEGTDNEKLF
TRBD2 TRBV19 ASSHSGRASYEQY
- TRBV13 ASSLSDRWNEQF
TRBD1 TRBV18 ASSLGQGDTEAF
- TRBV10-3 AISDWGYDYGYT
- TRBV7-9 ASSPDSGANVLC
TRBD1 TRBV6-1 ASSSGTDYQPQH
TRBD2 TRBV28 ASSTLSSGRVGEQF
- TRBV5-1 ASSLASGIWSNTEAF
- TRBV10-3 ATVRGVGDTQY
- TRBV6-1 ASSEVGNLRNTDAY
TRBD2 TRBV20-1 SASGRLVTKNIQY
- TRBV19 ASRPTNGEQF
- TRBV6-1 ASTTGLEQF
TRBD2 TRBV6-2/TRBV6-3 ASSPPAGATYNEQF
- TRBV6-1 ASSTGLNTEAF
- TRBV14 ASSQGQYIGSYNSPLH
- TRBV3-1 ASSQGSGELF
- TRBV3-1 ASSQEVYQETQY
- TRBV24-1 ATEGKLAAGVEQF
- TRBV27 ASSSPFIHEQF
- TRBV27 ASTWGRGELF